These 11 T cell receptor beta chains were all obtained from the same sample, sequenced in a study of T cell clones after liver transplantation. Here immunoSEQ multiplex PCR was the method, and the copy in TCRdb shows in-frame clones only, minus some. The sample lists 70,000 or so clones; almost 95% were seen once. This specimen was CD4+ T cells from blood, taken nearly 26 months after liver transplant. These receptors originate from a human patient who received a liver transplant. The T cells may come from the graft donor.

The chain couples TRBV11-1 to TRBJ2-3, with a possible D match to TRBD1 (7 bases). Germline CDR1 is SGHAT and CDR2 is FQDESV (reference sequence). The CDR3 totals 16 residues. Between the trimmed V and J ends, which lost 1 base and 2 bases, there was a span of 13 bases. The CDR3 is CASSLDQGGDTDTQYF. The DNA of the CDR3 is TGTGCCAGCAGCTTAGATCAGGGGGGTGACACAGATACGCAGTATTTT.

CDR3 nucleotides: TGTGCCAGCAGCCCCGGACAGGGCGAAGAAAAACTGTTTTTT. Its protein product is CASSPGQGEEKLFF. This sequence joins TRBV11-2 and TRBJ1-4; 8 bases align to TRBD1. The V and J ends lost 5 bases and 8 bases, in that order; junction bases with no gene match: 7. Germline V gives CDR1 SGHAT, CDR2 FQNNGV. The CDR3 has 14 amino acids.

The chain carries TRBV7-2 and TRBJ2-1; tentatively, D is TRBD2 (6 bases). V dropped 7 bases and J dropped 4 bases, with 17 bases sitting between them. Germline CDR1 and CDR2: SGHTA and FQGNSA. The CDR3 extends over 15 amino acids. CDR3 in DNA: TGTGCCAGCAACCCCGCGCGGGGCGTATACAATGAGCAGTTCTTC. It translates to CASNPARGVYNEQFF.

The chain combines TRBV4-2 with TRBJ1-1; no definite D call. The CDR3 consists of 14 residues. Between the trimmed V and J ends, which lost 0 bases and 2 bases, there was a span of 7 bases. Germline loops: CDR1 LGHNA, CDR2 YNFKEQ. The CDR3 loop reads CASSQDRKNTEAFF. Here the CDR3 DNA reads TGTGCCAGCAGCCAAGATCGGAAAAACACTGAAGCTTTCTTT.

The V and J genes are TRBV27 and TRBJ1-2, with TRBD1 identical over 12 bases. This CDR3 is built from 15 residues. V lost 3 bases and J lost 8; bases outside the gene matches: 7. Germline loops: CDR1 MNHEY, CDR2 SMNVEV (reference sequence). The CDR3: CASSFGTGGRGGYTF. In nucleotides, the CDR3 is TGTGCCAGCAGTTTCGGGACAGGGGGCCGGGGCGGCTACACCTTC.

V usage is TRBV5-1 and J usage is TRBJ2-2; D is uncertain. The CDR3 has 15 residues. Between the trimmed V and J ends, which lost 4 bases and 5 bases, there was a span of 15 bases. Germline CDR1 SGHRS, CDR2 YFSETQ. CDR3 residues: CASSPLSINTGELFF. DNA for the CDR3: TGCGCCAGCAGCCCCCTGAGCATAAATACCGGGGAGCTGTTTTTT.

This chain joins TRBV6-5 and TRBJ1-2; D gene ambiguous. This CDR3 is built from 15 residues. Germline CDR1 MNHEY, CDR2 SVGAGI. Trimming pared 4 bases from V and 7 bases from J, leaving 19 bases between. Written as DNA, the CDR3 is TGTGCCAGCAGTTCCTCAGTCGGGCTCAGACGTGGCTACACCTTC. Its translation: CASSSSVGLRRGYTF.

Details on this clone: Germline is not matched at one junction end, which may reflect a read error. The chain carries TRBV28 and TRBJ2-5, with 10 bases identical to TRBD1. The CDR3 spans 15 residues. Germline V gene sequence: CDR1 MDHEN, CDR2 SYDVKM. The CDR3 is CTSSVAGQGQETQYF. The CDR3 DNA reads as TGTACCAGCAGCGTTGCGGGACAGGGGCAAGAGACCCAGTACTTC.

The table lists this clone with a count of one. The V and J genes are TRBV7-2 and TRBJ2-7, with TRBD2 as a possible D gene (5 bases). Looked up from germline, CDR1 is SGHTA and CDR2 is FQGNSA. There are 14 residues in the CDR3. With 1 base removed from V and 2 bases from J, the gap between germline ends came to 9 bases. The chain's CDR3 is CASSLGLAAYEQYF. DNA for the CDR3: TGTGCCAGCAGCTTAGGCCTAGCAGCCTACGAGCAGTACTTC.

A single count supports this clone. The chain couples TRBV5-4 to TRBJ1-2, with D unresolved. The germline V gene encodes CDR1 SGHNT and CDR2 YYREEE (reference sequence). The CDR3 has 13 amino acids. Trimming took off 5 bases at V and 4 bases at J, with 12 bases between the two ends. In nucleotides, the CDR3 is TGTGCCAGCAGATTTGGAGGGTCCTATGGCTACACCTTC. This encodes CASRFGGSYGYTF.

The gene calls are TRBV19 and TRBJ2-1, with TRBD2 identical over 8 bases. This CDR3 region has 19 residues. V was clipped by 3 bases and J by 2 bases; unmatched bases: 15. Germline-derived CDR1 and CDR2 are LNHDA and SQIVND (reference sequence). The chain's CDR3 is CASSIPLAGGGETYNEQFF. In DNA form, the CDR3 reads TGTGCCAGTAGTATCCCCCTAGCGGGTGGGGGTGAGACCTACAATGAGCAGTTCTTC.